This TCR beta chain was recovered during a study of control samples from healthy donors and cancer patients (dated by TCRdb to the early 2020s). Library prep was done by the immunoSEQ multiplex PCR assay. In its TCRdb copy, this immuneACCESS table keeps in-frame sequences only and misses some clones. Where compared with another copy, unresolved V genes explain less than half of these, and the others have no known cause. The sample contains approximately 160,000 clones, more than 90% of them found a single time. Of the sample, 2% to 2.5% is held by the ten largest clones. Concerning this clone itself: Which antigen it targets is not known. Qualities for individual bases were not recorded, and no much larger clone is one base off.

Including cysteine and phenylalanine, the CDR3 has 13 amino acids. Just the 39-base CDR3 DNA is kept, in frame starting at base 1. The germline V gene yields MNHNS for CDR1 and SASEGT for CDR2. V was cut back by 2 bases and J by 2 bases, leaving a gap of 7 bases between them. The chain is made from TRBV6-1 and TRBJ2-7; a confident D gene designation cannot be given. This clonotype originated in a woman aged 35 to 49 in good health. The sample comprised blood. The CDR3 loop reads CASSERQTYEQYF. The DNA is TGTGCCAGCAGTGAACGGCAGACCTACGAGCAGTACTTC.